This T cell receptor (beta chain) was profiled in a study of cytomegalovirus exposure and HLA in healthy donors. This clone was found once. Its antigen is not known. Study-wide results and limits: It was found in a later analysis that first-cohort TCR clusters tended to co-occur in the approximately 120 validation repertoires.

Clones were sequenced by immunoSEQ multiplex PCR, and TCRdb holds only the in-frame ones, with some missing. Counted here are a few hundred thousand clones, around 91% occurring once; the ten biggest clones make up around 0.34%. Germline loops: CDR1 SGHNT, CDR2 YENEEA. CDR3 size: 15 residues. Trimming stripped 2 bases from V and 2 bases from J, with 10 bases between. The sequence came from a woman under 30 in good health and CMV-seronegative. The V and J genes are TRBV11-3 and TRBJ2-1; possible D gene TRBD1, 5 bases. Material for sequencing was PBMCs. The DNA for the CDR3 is TGTGCCAGCAGCTTAAGCAGGGTGCCCTACAATGAGCAGTTCTTC. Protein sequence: CASSLSRVPYNEQFF. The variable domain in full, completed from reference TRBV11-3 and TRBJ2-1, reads EAGVVQSPRYKIIEKKQPVAFWCNPISGHNTLYWYLQNLGQGPELLIRYENEEAVDDSQLPKDRFSAERLKGVDSTLKIQPAELGDSAVYLCASSLSRVPYNEQFFGPGTRLTVL.